The rows below give T cell receptor beta chains drawn from one sample of a study of cytomegalovirus exposure and HLA in healthy donors. Here immunoSEQ multiplex PCR was the method, and the copy in TCRdb shows in-frame clones only, minus some. The sample shows about 200,000 clones, 82% of them seen only once. The material sequenced was PBMCs. The receptor source for this set is a boy aged 2 to 10 in good health and CMV-seronegative. Both conserved end residues are part of each CDR3. The D gene is left open where the match is weak. Part of the rows lack a size; the others show once, few, many or a class for expanded clones.

d_call	clone_size	v_call	j_call	cdr3_nt	cdr3_aa
.	.	TRBV7-2	TRBJ1-1	TGTGCCAGCAGCTTCGGCCCCCGGGACAATGGCCCTGAAGCTTTCTTT	CASSFGPRDNGPEAFF
.	.	TRBV4-2	TRBJ1-1	TGTGCCAGCAGCCAAGTGACGAGCGGGAGTGAGGCTTTCTTT	CASSQVTSGSEAFF
TRBD2	.	TRBV27	TRBJ2-1	TGTGCCAGCAGTCGTACTAGCGGGGGGACCTACAATGAGCAGTTCTTC	CASSRTSGGTYNEQFF
.	.	TRBV19	TRBJ2-6	TGTGCCAGTAGTATTTTCAGGCTGTCTGGGGCCAACGTCCTGACTTTC	CASSIFRLSGANVLTF
.	.	TRBV5-1	TRBJ2-1	TGCGCCAGCAGCTTGATGATGGCAGGCGATGAGCAGTTCTTC	CASSLMMAGDEQFF
.	.	TRBV7-9	TRBJ2-3	TGTGCCAGCAGCTCGGACAGCTGGAAGTATTTT	CASSSDSWKYF
TRBD1	few	TRBV6-1	TRBJ2-7	TGTGCCAGCAGCGGGGACAGGGGGTACGAGCAGTACTTC	CASSGDRGYEQYF
TRBD1	few	TRBV7-9	TRBJ2-7	TGTGCCAGCAGCTTGATACCCGGGACAGGGTACTACGAGCAGTACTTC	CASSLIPGTGYYEQYF
.	.	TRBV5-1	TRBJ2-7	TGCGCCAGCAGCTTAAACCCGGGGGACTCTTACGAGCAGTACTTC	CASSLNPGDSYEQYF
TRBD2	.	TRBV6-1	TRBJ2-1	TGTGCCAGCTCTGGCGGGACTAGCGGGGCCAATGAGCAGTTCTTC	CASSGGTSGANEQFF
TRBD2	.	TRBV5-1	TRBJ2-3	TGCGCCAGCAGCTCGGTCCTAGCGGGGGCCCAAGATACGCAGTATTTT	CASSSVLAGAQDTQYF
TRBD1	.	TRBV5-4	TRBJ2-5	TGTGCCAGCAGCCACCACTGGGGACAGGGGAGAGAGACCCAGTACTTC	CASSHHWGQGRETQYF
TRBD1	.	TRBV19	TRBJ2-5	TGTGCCAGTAGTATTGGACAGGACAGATCGAGGGAGACCCAGTACTTC	CASSIGQDRSRETQYF
.	.	TRBV6-1	TRBJ1-5	TGTGCCAGCAGTGAACGGGCGGGTCCTATCAATCAGCCCCAGCATTTT	CASSERAGPINQPQHF
TRBD1	few	TRBV6-6	TRBJ1-1	TGTGCCAGCAGTCCTACAGGGGGCGCTTACACTGAAGCTTTCTTT	CASSPTGGAYTEAFF
TRBD2	few	TRBV5-4	TRBJ2-7	TGTGCCAGCAGCTTCAACCTAGCGGGTGCCTACGAGCAGTACTTC	CASSFNLAGAYEQYF
TRBD1	.	TRBV4-3	TRBJ2-3	TGCGCCAGCAGCTTAAATCCGGGACAGACCTCAGATACGCAGTATTTT	CASSLNPGQTSDTQYF
.	.	TRBV15	TRBJ2-7	TGTGCCACCAGCAGAGATCTAGGGGCCGAGCAGTACTTC	CATSRDLGAEQYF
TRBD2	few	TRBV7-3	TRBJ2-4	TGTGCCAGCGGGATAGCGGGGGGGCCGGGAAACATTCAGTACTTC	CASGIAGGPGNIQYF
.	.	TRBV5-8	TRBJ2-3	TGTGCCAGCAGCGGGGGGACCCTCCCCAACACAGATACGCAGTATTTT	CASSGGTLPNTDTQYF
TRBD2	.	TRBV7-9	TRBJ2-3	TGTGCCAGCAGCCCCATAACCGGGACTATGCAGTATTTT	CASSPITGTMQYF
TRBD1	.	TRBV6-1	TRBJ2-7	TGTGCCAGCAGTGCCCGACTCCGGGACAGAACCTACGAGCAGTACTTC	CASSARLRDRTYEQYF
TRBD1	.	TRBV2	TRBJ1-2	TGTGCCAGCAGCCTCGGACAGGGGGGCGACTATGGCTACACCTTC	CASSLGQGGDYGYTF
.	.	TRBV10-3	TRBJ1-2	TGTGCCTCTCAAGGGGGAGGGGCTTATGGCTACACCTTC	CASQGGGAYGYTF
.	.	TRBV7-7	TRBJ2-5	TGTGCTAGCAGCTTAGTCGGTGGTACCCCTCCAACGGAGACCCAGTACTTC	CASSLVGGTPPTETQYF